This TCR beta chain was documented in a study of T cell changes during pregnancy in multiple sclerosis. This table comes from immunoSEQ multiplex PCR, and its TCRdb copy is limited to in-frame clones, with some not included. Of about 70,000 clones in the sample, under 95% were seen once. The starting material was peripheral blood, obtained after pregnancy. This clonotype was sampled from a female donor with multiple sclerosis, enrolled in a pregnancy study.

CDR3 loop: CASSAVLDFPYSYNEQFF. The CDR3 DNA sequence: TGTGCCAGCAGTGCCGTTCTAGACTTTCCTTACTCCTACAATGAGCAGTTCTTC. The chain has TRBV25-1 and TRBJ2-1; no clear D gene. CDR1 is MGHDK, CDR2 SYGVNS, per germline. The CDR3 runs to 18 residues. V gave up 4 bases and J gave up 0 bases, with 19 bases separating them.